This TCR beta chain is drawn from a study of glioma-infiltrating T cells after dendritic cell vaccination. As for the study in general: Monocyte-derived dendritic cells, cultured about 7 days with IL-4 and GM-CSF, were pulsed with autologous tumor lysate.

No glioblastoma patient carried an isocitrate dehydrogenase mutation. TCRB CDR3 was amplified from 2 ug genomic DNA or less. The primer mix had 60 V beta and 13 J beta primers. The data were produced by immunoSEQ multiplex PCR, yet TCRdb's version contains in-frame clones alone and is incomplete. The sample contains over 80,000 clones, over 85% of which appear only once. CDR3 length equals 16 residues. V lost 2 bases to trimming and J lost 7 bases; unmatched junction nucleotides: 14. Germline loops: CDR1 MNHNS, CDR2 SASEGT. This clonotype originated in a human donor with glioblastoma. The sequencing used blood, collected before dendritic cell vaccination. The chain uses TRBV6-1 and TRBJ2-7, with TRBD2 matching 7 bases. The CDR3 coding sequence is TGTGCCAGCAGTGAAATAGACCGCAGAGCGGGGAGAGAGCAGTACTTC. It yields the protein CASSEIDRRAGREQYF.